This T cell receptor (beta chain) appears in the sequencing data of a study of metastatic and nonmetastatic thyroid tumors (TCRdb year 2020). Study-wide context: Repertoires were compared across peripheral blood and tumor or nodule tissue samples from malignant and benign thyroid patients. General conclusions and limits of the study: TCR beta diversity was reported as significantly higher in malignant tumors than in benign nodules, in both blood and tumor samples.

Before undergoing thyroid surgery, none of the patients had been given any kind of treatment. Patient clinical samples collected from about 2012 to 2018 were retrospectively analysed using T-cell receptor beta sequencing. Library generation was performed with PCR. Sequencing relied on an Illumina HiSeq 4000. High-throughput sequencing was used to profile the CDR3 region of the TCR beta-chain in every patient. From the authors' description of their analysis: CDR3 differences across clinicopathological groups were used to build a classifier for discriminating distant-metastatic papillary thyroid cancer patients. To measure repertoire diversity the researchers used the Shannon index, while the Morisita-Horn index served to gauge how similar the tumor and blood repertoires were. TCRdb trimmed the raw reads at Q25, called clones with MiXCR and kept productive beta chains. TCRdb assigned the V and J calls; the authors' analysis was not used. This sample gives some 21,000 clones in total; more than 25% of them show up just once. The ten largest clones represent 5.4% of the sample.

The CDR3 goes from the cysteine to the phenylalanine over 16 residues. The entry retains the CDR3 DNA only, 48 bases that are in frame from base 1. Compared with germline, V lacks 2 bases and J lacks 0 bases; bases without a gene match: 7. According to the germline V gene (reference sequence), CDR1 reads DFQATT and CDR2 reads SNEGSKA. This clone was seen at least ten times. Its antigen remains undetermined. One base away there is no much larger clone; base qualities are not given. The TCR was taken from a female donor with papillary thyroid cancer or a benign thyroid nodule (not recorded which). Some clones in this sample may be carry-over from other donors' samples. Recombination joined TRBV20-1 with TRBJ2-1; a stretch of 7 junction bases matches TRBD1. Material: tumor tissue. The CDR3 amino acid sequence is: CSARPVQGFSYNEQFF. The DNA is as follows: TGCAGTGCTAGACCCGTACAGGGGTTCTCCTACAATGAGCAGTTCTTC.